This TCR beta chain was profiled in a study of T cells in Graves' hyperthyroidism and ophthalmopathy. As for the study in general: Initial diagnosis, before any treatment, was when peripheral blood was collected. The study's findings and limits: Ophthalmopathy was predicted by the model a median of 6.5 months ahead of onset.

What was amplified from RNA transcripts were TCR beta CDR3 regions. HTBI primers drove first-round RT-PCR of the TCR CDR3. MiXCR, run by TCRdb on the multiplex PCR reads, gives a single entry per CDR3 protein. The sample has fewer than 350,000 distinct CDR3 sequences; 10% to 15% are singletons. This clonotype has at least ten counts. Its antigen is currently unknown. The CDR3 loop spans 15 amino acids. V lost 3 bases to trimming and J lost 2 bases, with 14 bases between them. Patients aged 18 to 65 had newly diagnosed hyperthyroidism of under 2 months' duration. This TCR derives from a woman aged 25 to 39 with Graves' hyperthyroidism that later progressed to Graves' ophthalmopathy. The V gene is TRBV12-3 or TRBV12-4, the J gene TRBJ2-7; a weak D match, TRBD1 (6 bases). Sequencing was carried out using blood. In DNA, the CDR3 is TGTGCCAGCAGTTTTGGGCAGGGGTCAACCTACGAGCAGTACTTC. Its translation: CASSFGQGSTYEQYF.